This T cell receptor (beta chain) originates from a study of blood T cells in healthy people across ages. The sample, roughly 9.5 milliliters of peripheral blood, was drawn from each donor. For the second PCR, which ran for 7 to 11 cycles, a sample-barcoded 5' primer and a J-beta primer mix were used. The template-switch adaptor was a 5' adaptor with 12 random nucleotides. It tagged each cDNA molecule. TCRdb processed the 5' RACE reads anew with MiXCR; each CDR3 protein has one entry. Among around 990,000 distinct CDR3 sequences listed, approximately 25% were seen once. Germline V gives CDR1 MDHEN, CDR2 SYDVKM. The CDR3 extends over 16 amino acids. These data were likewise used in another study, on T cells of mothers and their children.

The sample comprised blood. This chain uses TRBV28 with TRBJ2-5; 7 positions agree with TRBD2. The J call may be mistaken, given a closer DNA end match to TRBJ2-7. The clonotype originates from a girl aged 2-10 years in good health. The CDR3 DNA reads TGTGCCAGCAGTTTAGGCGAGGGGCTAGCGGTCTACGAGCAGTACTTC. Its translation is CASSLGEGLAVYEQYF.